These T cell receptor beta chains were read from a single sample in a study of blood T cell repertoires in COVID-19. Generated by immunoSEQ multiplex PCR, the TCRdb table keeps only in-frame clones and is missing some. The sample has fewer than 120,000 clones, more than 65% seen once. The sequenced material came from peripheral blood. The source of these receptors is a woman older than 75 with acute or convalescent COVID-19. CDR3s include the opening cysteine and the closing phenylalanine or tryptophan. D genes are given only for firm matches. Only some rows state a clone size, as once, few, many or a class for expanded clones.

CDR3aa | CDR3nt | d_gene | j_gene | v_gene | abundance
CAITAEGTGADTQYF | TGTGCCATCACTGCCGAAGGGACAGGGGCAGATACGCAGTATTTT | TRBD1 | TRBJ2-3 | TRBV10-3 | -
CASSLVSGATYEQYF | TGCGCCAGCAGCTTGGTATCAGGTGCCACCTACGAGCAGTACTTC | - | TRBJ2-7 | TRBV5-1 | -
CASSSYRQIGELFF | TGTGCTAGCAGCTCTTACAGACAGATTGGGGAGCTGTTTTTT | - | TRBJ2-2 | TRBV7-7 | -
CASSNGDRFFYGYTF | TGTGCCAGTAGTAATGGCGACAGATTCTTCTATGGCTACACCTTC | - | TRBJ1-2 | TRBV19 | -
CSASSPGTGSYEQYF | TGCAGTGCTAGTTCCCCCGGGACAGGGTCCTACGAGCAGTACTTC | TRBD1 | TRBJ2-7 | TRBV20-1 | -
CASSQGGSSSGQEETQYF | TGTGCCAGCAGCCAAGGGGGGTCGTCTTCGGGACAAGAAGAGACCCAGTACTTC | - | TRBJ2-5 | TRBV4-2 | -
CASSGLTGIDSPLHF | TGTGCCAGCAGTGGGCTGACAGGCATCGATTCACCCCTCCACTTT | - | TRBJ1-6 | TRBV2 | -
CASSLAPKDTQYF | TGTGCCAGCAGCTTGGCCCCGAAGGATACGCAGTATTTT | - | TRBJ2-3 | TRBV11-2 | -
CASSSQSGSYNEQFF | TGTGCCAGCAGTTCCCAGAGCGGCTCCTACAATGAGCAGTTCTTC | - | TRBJ2-1 | TRBV6-5 | -
CASSHTYNEQFF | TGTGCCAGCAGCCACACGTACAATGAGCAGTTCTTC | - | TRBJ2-1 | TRBV11-2 | -
CASSYSSDQPQHF | TGTGCCAGCAGTTACTCATCGGATCAGCCCCAGCATTTT | - | TRBJ1-5 | TRBV6-6 | -
CASSPVGGVGGETQYF | TGTGCTAGCAGTCCGGTTGGCGGGGTCGGGGGGGAGACCCAGTACTTC | TRBD2 | TRBJ2-5 | TRBV7-7 | -
CSVGGQGRLSEQFF | TGCAGCGTGGGGGGTCAAGGGAGGCTAAGTGAGCAGTTCTTC | - | TRBJ2-1 | TRBV29-1 | -
CASSTRTSGVSGELFF | TGTGCCAGCAGCACCCGGACTAGCGGGGTCTCCGGGGAGCTGTTTTTT | TRBD2 | TRBJ2-2 | TRBV13 | -
CASSPAGGSLTGNEQFF | TGTGCCAGCAGCCCAGCGGGAGGAAGTCTTACGGGCAATGAGCAGTTCTTC | TRBD2 | TRBJ2-1 | TRBV7-3 | -
CASSPLRGNTEAFF | TGTGCCAGCAGTCCACTACGGGGGAACACTGAAGCTTTCTTT | - | TRBJ1-1 | TRBV6-5 | -
CASSLGSGVDTEAFF | TGCGCCAGCAGCTTGGGTTCAGGTGTGGACACTGAAGCTTTCTTT | - | TRBJ1-1 | TRBV5-1 | -
CASSHYLSGNNEAFF | TGTGCCAGCAGTCACTACCTCTCGGGGAATAATGAAGCTTTCTTT | - | TRBJ1-1 | TRBV3-1/TRBV3-2 | -
CAISDTLTGQETQYF | TGTGCCATCAGTGATACGCTGACAGGCCAAGAGACCCAGTACTTC | - | TRBJ2-5 | TRBV10-3 | -
CASSVQGILNTEAFF | TGTGCCAGCAGTGTACAGGGTATATTGAACACTGAAGCTTTCTTT | - | TRBJ1-1 | TRBV2 | -
CAWIRGLAGWETQYF | TGTGCCTGGATTCGGGGACTAGCGGGATGGGAGACCCAGTACTTC | TRBD2 | TRBJ2-5 | TRBV30 | -
CASSEAHGGSPLHF | TGTGCCAGCAGTGAAGCGCACGGGGGTTCACCCCTCCACTTT | - | TRBJ1-6 | TRBV2 | once
CATSDLQGARLAGQYF | TGTGCCACCAGTGACCTACAGGGGGCAAGACTAGCGGGACAGTATTTT | TRBD2 | TRBJ2-3 | TRBV24-1 | -
CASNQGGLRNTEAFF | TGTGCCAGTAACCAAGGGGGCTTGAGGAACACTGAAGCTTTCTTT | TRBD1 | TRBJ1-1 | TRBV19 | -
CASSHTDTQYF | TGTGCCAGCAGCCACACAGATACGCAGTATTTT | - | TRBJ2-3 | TRBV11-2 | -
CASRGAGEQYF | TGCGCCAGCAGAGGGGCGGGGGAGCAGTACTTC | - | TRBJ2-7 | TRBV5-1 | -
CASRGTSGEVEQYF | TGTGCCAGCAGGGGGACTAGCGGGGAGGTCGAGCAGTACTTC | TRBD2 | TRBJ2-7 | TRBV2 | -
CASSRQSYEQYF | TGTGCCAGCAGTCGACAATCCTACGAGCAGTACTTC | - | TRBJ2-7 | TRBV6-5 | few
CASSPALRGQVQFF | TGTGCCAGCAGCCCCGCCCTCAGAGGGCAGGTGCAGTTCTTC | - | TRBJ2-1 | TRBV5-4 | -
CASKDSTYQETQYF | TGTGCCAGCAAAGACTCTACGTACCAAGAGACCCAGTACTTC | - | TRBJ2-5 | TRBV28 | once
CASSYGDSPGRRNEQFF | TGTGCCAGCAGTTACGGGGACAGTCCGGGACGACGTAATGAGCAGTTCTTC | TRBD1 | TRBJ2-1 | TRBV6-2/TRBV6-3 | -
CASSPDGRGTQPQHF | TGCGCCAGCAGCCCCGATGGTAGGGGAACTCAGCCCCAGCATTTT | - | TRBJ1-5 | TRBV5-1 | -
CASRGAGSETQYF | TGTGCCAGCAGAGGGGCCGGGTCGGAGACCCAGTACTTC | - | TRBJ2-5 | TRBV28 | -
CASSPITRDYNYEQYF | TGTGCCAGCAGTCCCATAACCCGGGACTATAACTACGAGCAGTACTTC | TRBD2 | TRBJ2-7 | TRBV27 | -
CASSFGGAGVETGELFF | TGTGCCAGCAGCTTCGGTGGGGCGGGGGTAGAAACCGGGGAGCTGTTTTTT | TRBD2 | TRBJ2-2 | TRBV7-3 | -
CASSEDRQRYGYTF | TGTGCCAGCAGTGAAGACAGGCAGCGCTATGGCTACACCTTC | - | TRBJ1-2 | TRBV2 | few
CASRGLARSSYEQYF | TGTGCCAGCAGGGGACTAGCGAGGAGCTCCTACGAGCAGTACTTC | TRBD2 | TRBJ2-7 | TRBV11-2 | -
CASSQDFSGGYEQYF | TGTGCCAGCAGCCAAGATTTCTCAGGGGGCTACGAGCAGTACTTC | TRBD1 | TRBJ2-7 | TRBV14 | -
CASSLMGKQFF | TGTGCCAGCAGCTTAATGGGCAAGCAGTTCTTC | - | TRBJ2-1 | TRBV7-2 | -
CAWSSGQGAGGELFF | TGTGCCTGGAGTTCGGGACAGGGGGCGGGCGGGGAGCTGTTTTTT | TRBD1 | TRBJ2-2 | TRBV30 | -
CASSVLTGVINGYTF | TGTGCCAGCAGCGTCCTGACAGGGGTAATCAATGGCTACACCTTC | TRBD1 | TRBJ1-2 | TRBV11-2 | -
CASLQGRDYGELFF | TGTGCCAGCCTACAAGGGAGGGATTACGGGGAGCTGTTTTTT | TRBD2 | TRBJ2-2 | TRBV2 | few
CASSPIENYGYTF | TGTGCCAGCAGCCCCATTGAGAACTATGGCTACACCTTC | - | TRBJ1-2 | TRBV14 | few